One and the same sample provided the 26 T cell receptor beta chains below, sequenced in a study of control samples from healthy donors and cancer patients. TCRdb's copy holds only in-frame clones and misses some; the assay was immunoSEQ multiplex PCR. This table has some 96,000 clones, 93% appearing once. Sample: blood. The receptor source for this set is a man between 18 and 29 years old in good health.

This clone was detected once. V usage is TRBV7-2 and J usage is TRBJ2-7; unclear D gene. V lost 5 bases and J 7 bases, leaving 15 bases between the germline ends. This CDR3 has 13 residues. Germline CDR1 SGHTA, CDR2 FQGNSA. The CDR3 DNA reads as TGTGCCAGCAGCCTTGACCCTACTCGGGAGCAGTACTTC. This gives the protein CASSLDPTREQYF. Combining the CDR3 with reference TRBV7-2 and TRBJ2-7 gives the whole variable domain GAGVSQSPSNKVTEKGKDVELRCDPISGHTALYWYRQSLGQGLEFLIYFQGNSAPDKSGLPSDRFSAERTGGSVSTLTIQRTQQEDSAVYLCASSLDPTREQYFGPGTRLTVT.

V is TRBV19 and J is TRBJ2-1; 8 bases match TRBD1. CDR1 and CDR2 from the germline V gene are LNHDA and SQIVND (reference sequence). This CDR3 is built from 14 residues. V was pared by 5 bases and J by 9 bases, with 9 bases of the junction left unmatched. CDR3 nucleotide sequence: TGTGCCAGTAGTGGGACAGGTAGTTTCAGTGAGCAGTTCTTC. This codes for CASSGTGSFSEQFF. The whole variable domain, filled in from reference TRBV19 and TRBJ2-1, reads DGGITQSPKYLFRKEGQNVTLSCEQNLNHDAMYWYRQDPGQGLRLIYYSQIVNDFQKGDIAEGYSVSREKKESFPLTVTSAQKNPTAFYLCASSGTGSFSEQFFGPGTRLTVL.

This sequence joins TRBV12-3 or TRBV12-4 and TRBJ1-2; tentative D call: TRBD1 (6 bases). V lost 7 bases and J 4 bases, leaving 13 bases between the germline ends. This CDR3 has 13 residues. CDR3 sequence reads: CASTDTGSYGYTF. The CDR3 DNA reads as TGTGCCAGCACTGATACAGGGTCCTATGGCTACACCTTC.

The chain is built from TRBV6-5 and TRBJ1-2; a weak D match, TRBD1 (6 bases). Trimming took off 6 bases at V and 4 bases at J, with 15 bases between the two ends. This CDR3 region has 14 residues. CDR1 and CDR2 from the germline V gene are MNHEY and SVGAGI. In nucleotides, the CDR3 is TGTGCCAGCAGGGGAAACAGGGCCGCCTATGGCTACACCTTC. It codes for CASRGNRAAYGYTF.

This rearrangement joins TRBV9 to TRBJ1-2; 7 bases fit TRBD1. Germline CDR1 and CDR2: SGDLS and YYNGEE. This CDR3 has 15 residues. After removal of 3 bases from V and 2 bases from J, the junction contained 7 bases not matched to a gene. The DNA for the CDR3 is TGTGCCAGCAGCGGGGGGGACAGACCAAACTATGGCTACACCTTC. This gives the protein CASSGGDRPNYGYTF. Using reference TRBV9 and TRBJ1-2 for the parts outside the CDR3, the full variable domain is DSGVTQTPKHLITATGQRVTLRCSPRSGDLSVYWYQQSLDQGLQFLIQYYNGEERAKGNILERFSAQQFPDLHSELNLSSLELGDSALYFCASSGGDRPNYGYTFGSGTRLTVV.

The J gene is TRBJ2-1, the V gene TRBV5-1; TRBD2 agrees at 8 bases. The CDR3 totals 15 residues. From germline, CDR1 is SGHRS and CDR2 YFSETQ. V gave up 0 bases and J gave up 4 bases; unmatched junction bases: 3. In DNA form, the CDR3 reads TGCGCCAGCAGCTTGGAAACTAGCGGATACAATGAGCAGTTCTTC. Its protein is CASSLETSGYNEQFF.

This clone was detected once. The CDR3 DNA sequence: TGTGCCAGCAGCTTAGTGACAGAAGAGACCCAGTACTTC. Protein: CASSLVTEETQYF. The chain carries TRBV7-2 and TRBJ2-5; D might be TRBD1 (5 bases). Trimming pared 1 base from V and 3 bases from J, leaving 6 bases between. The CDR3 is 13 residues long. The germline V gene encodes CDR1 SGHTA and CDR2 FQGNSA.

This clone was detected only once. This chain connects TRBV6-5 to TRBJ1-1; D gene uncertain. Germline values: CDR1 MNHEY, CDR2 SVGAGI. This CDR3 is 15 amino acids long. Trimming took 8 bases from V and 4 from J, leaving 20 bases between them. CDR3 protein: CASQTGFGLTTEAFF. The CDR3 DNA reads TGTGCCAGCCAAACGGGGTTCGGGCTAACCACTGAAGCTTTCTTT.

This clone qualifies as medium-sized. This rearrangement joins TRBV27 to TRBJ1-5, with a tentative D call TRBD1 (6 bases). CDR1 MNHEY and CDR2 SMNVEV come from the germline V gene (reference sequence). This CDR3 spans 15 amino acids. V was shortened by 4 bases and J by 2 bases, with 12 bases between the two germline ends. The CDR3 loop is CASSWKTGGNQPQHF. The CDR3 region has the DNA TGTGCCAGCAGTTGGAAGACAGGAGGCAATCAGCCCCAGCATTTT.

The V and J genes are TRBV12-3 or TRBV12-4 and TRBJ1-1; no clear D gene. The ends were cut back, 0 bases at V and 5 bases at J, with 7 bases in the middle. CDR3 length: 13 amino acids. The CDR3 reads CASSLALSTEAFF. The CDR3 region has the DNA TGTGCCAGCAGTTTAGCGCTCAGTACTGAAGCTTTCTTT.

The rearrangement joins TRBV19 to TRBJ2-1, with a tentative D call TRBD2 (5 bases). CDR3 length: 14 residues. Germline V gene sequence: CDR1 LNHDA, CDR2 SQIVND (reference sequence). The V and J ends lost 7 bases and 9 bases respectively, with 19 bases between them. The CDR3 loop reads CASTREPRGSEQFF. The CDR3 bases are TGTGCCAGTACGAGGGAGCCCCGGGGTAGTGAGCAGTTCTTC.

A single count supports this clone. The CDR3 coding sequence is TGTGCCAGCAGCTTAGTAGGACGGTGGGATAACTATGGCTACACCTTC. Amino acids: CASSLVGRWDNYGYTF. The rearrangement joins TRBV11-2 to TRBJ1-2; D ambiguous. The CDR3 extends over 16 amino acids. Germline lookup yields CDR1 SGHAT and CDR2 FQNNGV. V lost 1 base, J lost 1 base, and 13 bases lay in between.

The chain uses TRBV4-2 and TRBJ2-3, with D hard to call. Germline loops: CDR1 LGHNA, CDR2 YNFKEQ. The length of the CDR3 is 13 residues. The germline V and J ends were trimmed by 2 bases and 0 bases, with 3 bases remaining between them. CDR3: CASSQTSTDTQYF. CDR3 sequence (DNA): TGTGCCAGCAGCCAAACTAGCACAGATACGCAGTATTTT.

The chain has TRBV3-1 (or the pseudogene TRBV3-2) and TRBJ2-5; perhaps D is TRBD1 or TRBD2 (5 bases each). CDR1 and CDR2 (germline): LGHDT, YNNKEL (reference sequence). The length of the CDR3 is 15 residues. V lost 6 bases and J 1 base, leaving 15 bases between the germline ends. As DNA, the CDR3 is TGTGCCAGCAGTCAGCCCGGGGCCTTCCAAGAGACCCAGTACTTC. Encoded protein: CASSQPGAFQETQYF.

The V call is TRBV27, the J call TRBJ1-5; maybe TRBD1 (5 bases). This CDR3 region has 16 residues. CDR1 is MNHEY, CDR2 SMNVEV, per germline (reference sequence). V gave up 3 bases and J gave up 0 bases, with 12 bases separating them. The CDR3 reads CASSLTGTYSNQPQHF. For the CDR3, the DNA is TGTGCCAGCAGTTTGACTGGGACGTATAGCAATCAGCCCCAGCATTTT.

The CDR3, as DNA: TGTGCCAGCAGCCAAGATTTGGAGACAGGGGCATTTCGAGAGCAGTTCTTC. It is translated as CASSQDLETGAFREQFF. This rearrangement joins TRBV3-1 (or the pseudogene TRBV3-2) to TRBJ2-1; the match to TRBD1 covers 8 bases. CDR1 and CDR2 (germline): LGHDT, YNNKEL (reference sequence). The CDR3 spans 17 residues. With 0 bases clipped from V and 10 bases from J, the junction kept 14 bases outside the gene matches.

The V call is TRBV11-2, the J call TRBJ1-2; the match to TRBD1 covers 8 bases. Germline V lookup: CDR1 SGHAT, CDR2 FQNNGV. There are 15 residues in the CDR3. The V and J ends lost 6 bases and 0 bases, in that order; junction bases with no gene match: 6. CDR3: CASRPGTGSNYGYTF. The CDR3 nucleotides read TGTGCCAGCAGGCCTGGGACAGGCTCTAACTATGGCTACACCTTC. The whole variable domain, filled in from reference TRBV11-2 and TRBJ1-2, reads EAGVAQSPRYKIIEKRQSVAFWCNPISGHATLYWYQQILGQGPKLLIQFQNNGVVDDSQLPKDRFSAERLKGVDSTLKIQPAKLEDSAVYLCASRPGTGSNYGYTFGSGTRLTVV.

This chain joins TRBV27 and TRBJ1-2; TRBD1 matches 10 bases. The length of the CDR3 is 17 residues. Germline values: CDR1 MNHEY, CDR2 SMNVEV (reference sequence). After removal of 6 bases from V and 0 bases from J, the junction contained 10 bases not matched to a gene. The CDR3 protein is CASSFRTGGRTNYGYTF. CDR3 in DNA: TGTGCCAGCAGCTTCAGGACAGGGGGACGTACTAACTATGGCTACACCTTC.

The V and J genes are TRBV7-2 and TRBJ1-2; D not certain. CDR1 SGHTA and CDR2 FQGNSA come from the germline V gene. This CDR3 is built from 13 residues. Trimming cost V 6 bases and J 2 bases, with 10 bases left between them. The CDR3, as DNA: TGTGCCAGCAGACACGGGCAGAACTATGGCTACACCTTC. It codes for CASRHGQNYGYTF. Full variable domain (missing parts from reference TRBV7-2 and TRBJ1-2): GAGVSQSPSNKVTEKGKDVELRCDPISGHTALYWYRQSLGQGLEFLIYFQGNSAPDKSGLPSDRFSAERTGGSVSTLTIQRTQQEDSAVYLCASRHGQNYGYTFGSGTRLTVV.

This clone was seen just once. This chain connects TRBV30 to TRBJ2-1, with 10 nucleotides matching TRBD1. Germline assignment: CDR1 GTSNPN and CDR2 SVGIG (reference sequence). The V segment lost 1 base and the J segment 3 bases; nucleotides outside the gene matches: 0. This CDR3 contains 14 residues. The CDR3 loop reads CAWSGDRGYNEQFF. CDR3 in DNA: TGTGCCTGGAGTGGGGACAGGGGCTACAATGAGCAGTTCTTC.

CDR3 sequence reads: CASSLTRLGTEAFF. DNA of the CDR3: TGTGCCAGCAGCCTTACCCGGTTGGGGACTGAAGCTTTCTTT. The rearrangement links TRBV6-5 to TRBJ1-1; D ambiguous. Trimming left V 6 bases short and J 5 bases short, with 16 bases between. The CDR3 has 14 residues. Per the germline V gene, CDR1 is MNHEY and CDR2 is SVGAGI.

J is TRBJ1-6 and V is TRBV27; no clear D gene. CDR3 length: 13 residues. The germline CDR1 and CDR2 sequences are MNHEY and SMNVEV (reference sequence). V was shortened by 4 bases and J by 7 bases, with 8 bases between the two germline ends. CDR3 DNA: TGTGCCAGCAGTTCGCAGGTCAATTCACCCCTCCACTTT. This encodes CASSSQVNSPLHF.

The V call is TRBV7-2, the J call TRBJ2-1; 9 bases align to TRBD1. Per the germline V gene, CDR1 is SGHTA and CDR2 is FQGNSA. The trim removed 1 base at V and 2 bases at J, leaving 3 bases unmatched. This CDR3 comprises 16 residues. Here the CDR3 reads CASSLGQGVPYNEQFF. DNA of the CDR3: TGTGCCAGCAGCTTAGGACAGGGGGTCCCCTACAATGAGCAGTTCTTC.

The rearrangement uses TRBV6-5 and TRBJ2-1; 8 bases line up with TRBD1. CDR1 and CDR2 (germline): MNHEY, SVGAGI. The CDR3 totals 16 residues. The V segment lost 2 bases and the J segment 6 bases; nucleotides outside the gene matches: 9. DNA of the CDR3: TGTGCCAGCAGTTACGGACAGGGTCCGGTTGGCAATGAGCAGTTCTTC. Its protein is CASSYGQGPVGNEQFF.

CDR3 sequence: CASSQDVPGLAGANSGANVLTF. The CDR3 coding sequence is TGTGCCAGCAGCCAAGATGTTCCGGGACTAGCGGGGGCAAACTCTGGGGCCAACGTCCTGACTTTC. This sequence joins TRBV3-1 (or the pseudogene TRBV3-2) and TRBJ2-6, with TRBD2 identical over 14 bases. With V trimmed by 0 bases and J by 0 bases, 10 bases remained unmatched. Germline lookup yields CDR1 LGHDT and CDR2 YNNKEL (reference sequence). The CDR3 extends over 22 amino acids.

This chain uses TRBV5-6 with TRBJ2-7; 9 nucleotides agree with TRBD1. The germline gives CDR1 SGHDT, CDR2 YYEEEE. This CDR3 has 17 amino acids. J lost 0 bases, V lost 4 bases, and 11 bases had no gene match. This CDR3 is CASSKGQGRWSSYEQYF. DNA of the CDR3: TGTGCCAGCAGCAAGGGACAGGGAAGGTGGAGCTCCTACGAGCAGTACTTC.